The 25 T cell receptor beta chains below were found in one sample sequenced in a study of OX40 agonist ivuxolimab in advanced cancers. Sequencing used immunoSEQ multiplex PCR; TCRdb keeps in-frame clones, though not all of them. The sample includes roughly 62,000 clones, 65% to 90% seen only once; the top ten take about 0.8%. Sequenced here: CD4+ or CD8+ T cells sorted from blood, sampled in a trial of the OX40 agonist ivuxolimab. These receptors came from an adult with an advanced solid tumor such as melanoma, head and neck, liver or kidney cancer.

The chain combines TRBV5-1 with TRBJ2-1; 12 bases line up with TRBD2. This CDR3 has 16 residues. Trimming at V came to 2 bases and at J to 2 bases, leaving 2 bases not matched to a gene. CDR1 is SGHRS, CDR2 YFSETQ, per germline. CDR3 in amino acids: CASSFASGGAYNEQFF. The CDR3 DNA follows: TGCGCCAGCAGCTTCGCTAGCGGGGGGGCCTACAATGAGCAGTTCTTC.

The chain is built from TRBV5-1 and TRBJ2-1; 10 bases are a match to TRBD2. V was pared by 2 bases and J by 3 bases, with 14 bases of the junction left unmatched. Germline assignment: CDR1 SGHRS and CDR2 YFSETQ. The CDR3 length is 19 residues. The CDR3 bases are TGCGCCAGCAGCTTCGGAGGGGACGGACTAGCGGAGCACTACAATGAGCAGTTCTTC. Translated, it gives CASSFGGDGLAEHYNEQFF. Full variable domain (remainder filled in from reference TRBV5-1 and TRBJ2-1): KAGVTQTPRYLIKTRGQQVTLSCSPISGHRSVSWYQQTPGQGLQFLFEYFSETQRNKGNFPGRFSGRQFSNSRSEMNVSTLELGDSALYLCASSFGGDGLAEHYNEQFFGPGTRLTVL.

The chain links TRBV5-1 to TRBJ2-7, with a possible D match to TRBD1 (6 bases). Deletions cut 0 bases from V and 5 bases from J, with 15 bases between. CDR3 length equals 15 residues. CDR1 and CDR2 from the germline V gene are SGHRS and YFSETQ. The chain's CDR3 is CASSLDPGARNEQYF. Here the CDR3 DNA reads TGCGCCAGCAGCTTGGACCCAGGGGCTAGGAACGAGCAGTACTTC.

The rearrangement uses TRBV19 and TRBJ2-2; possibly TRBD2 for D (6 bases). The V gene lost 2 bases and the J gene lost 1 base, with 8 bases spanning the gap. The CDR3 contains 15 residues. Germline V gene sequence: CDR1 LNHDA, CDR2 SQIVND (reference sequence). The CDR3 reads CASSISGGNTGELFF. CDR3 nucleotide sequence: TGTGCCAGTAGTATATCCGGGGGGAACACCGGGGAGCTGTTTTTT.

The rearrangement links TRBV6-1 to TRBJ2-1, with TRBD1 identical over 9 bases. The CDR3 has 16 amino acids. After removal of 1 base from V and 2 bases from J, the junction contained 3 bases not matched to a gene. CDR1 is MNHNS, CDR2 SASEGT, per germline. CDR3 bases: TGTGCCAGCAGTGAAGAACAGGGGGCCCCCTACAATGAGCAGTTCTTC. Amino acids: CASSEEQGAPYNEQFF.

The rearrangement uses TRBV15 and TRBJ1-2; D is perhaps TRBD1 (5 bases). The CDR3 covers 15 residues. In germline, CDR1 is LNHNV, CDR2 YYDKDF (reference sequence). V dropped 0 bases and J dropped 7 bases, with 15 bases sitting between them. DNA of the CDR3: TGTGCCACCAGCAGAGAGAGTCGGGGGGTGAGTGGCTACACCTTC. Its translation: CATSRESRGVSGYTF.

The V gene is TRBV5-1, the J gene TRBJ2-2; TRBD1 is a possible D gene (5 bases). From germline, CDR1 is SGHRS and CDR2 YFSETQ. CDR3 length: 16 amino acids. V was cut by 0 bases and J by 5 bases, with 14 bases left in between. CDR3 region: CASSLGPGLMTGELFF. In DNA, the CDR3 is TGCGCCAGCAGCTTGGGGCCAGGGTTGATGACCGGGGAGCTGTTTTTT. Combining the CDR3 with reference TRBV5-1 and TRBJ2-2 gives the whole variable domain KAGVTQTPRYLIKTRGQQVTLSCSPISGHRSVSWYQQTPGQGLQFLFEYFSETQRNKGNFPGRFSGRQFSNSRSEMNVSTLELGDSALYLCASSLGPGLMTGELFFGEGSRLTVL.

The chain uses TRBV27 and TRBJ2-3; 10 nucleotides line up with TRBD2. With 0 bases clipped from V and 7 bases from J, the junction kept 7 bases outside the gene matches. This CDR3 has 16 residues. Germline CDR1 MNHEY, CDR2 SMNVEV (reference sequence). The CDR3 region has the DNA TGTGCCAGCAGTTTATCTTTAGCGGGAGGCTTGAATACGCAGTATTTT. Its translation is CASSLSLAGGLNTQYF.

This chain connects TRBV2 to TRBJ2-5; D may be TRBD1 (6 bases). The CDR3 length is 14 residues. Trimming removed 8 bases at V and 4 bases at J, with 17 bases between. The germline V gene has CDR1 SNHLY and CDR2 FYNNEI. CDR3 amino acids: CASGRNRVIETQYF. The CDR3 nucleotides read TGTGCCAGCGGTAGAAACAGGGTAATAGAGACCCAGTACTTC.

In its sample, this clone was seen once. The genes are TRBV11-2 and TRBJ1-5; D is undetermined. Trimming removed 5 bases from V and 7 bases from J, with 9 bases in between. This CDR3 region has 12 residues. Looked up from germline, CDR1 is SGHAT and CDR2 is FQNNGV. The CDR3 sequence is CASSRPEQPQHF. For the CDR3, the DNA is TGTGCCAGCAGCCGCCCCGAACAGCCCCAGCATTTT.

The chain carries TRBV18 and TRBJ1-5, with TRBD1 matching 7 bases. Germline lookup yields CDR1 KGHSH and CDR2 LQKENI. Trimming cost V 6 bases and J 3 bases; bases outside gene matches: 2. The CDR3 is 13 residues long. CDR3 residues: CASSGQINQPQHF. CDR3 nucleotide sequence: TGTGCCAGCTCGGGACAGATCAATCAGCCCCAGCATTTT.

As to this clone: An end of the junction does not agree with germline; a read error may underlie this. This sequence joins TRBV5-6 and TRBJ2-5, with D maybe TRBD2 (6 bases). The CDR3 extends over 14 amino acids. The germline V gene encodes CDR1 SGHDT and CDR2 YYEEEE. The CDR3 bases are TGTGCCAGCAGCAAAACAGGCCCGGGGGAGATCCAGTACTTC. It yields the protein CASSKTGPGEIQYF. The full variable domain, in which reference TRBV5-6 and TRBJ2-5 provide the parts outside the CDR3, is DAGVTQSPTHLIKTRGQQVTLRCSPKSGHDTVSWYQQALGQGPQFIFQYYEEEERQRGNFPDRFSGHQFPNYSSELNVNALLLGDSALYLCASSKTGPGEIQYFGPGTRLLVL.

The CDR3 DNA is TGTGCCAGCAGTTTTGGGTCCTCCTACGAGCAGTACTTC. As protein: CASSFGSSYEQYF. J is TRBJ2-7 and V is TRBV28, with no clear D. CDR3 length equals 13 residues. Germline-derived CDR1 and CDR2 are MDHEN and SYDVKM. Trimming cost V 3 bases and J 0 bases, with 6 bases left between them.

The chain joins TRBV7-9 to TRBJ2-3, with 7 bases that match TRBD2. The CDR3 has 15 amino acids. In germline, CDR1 is SEHNR, CDR2 FQNEAQ (reference sequence). Losses at the gene ends were 5 bases for V and 1 base for J; bases not matched to a gene: 6. The CDR3 loop is CASSPGGGGTDTQYF. In nucleotides, the CDR3 is TGTGCCAGCAGCCCGGGGGGAGGGGGCACAGATACGCAGTATTTT.

CDR3 protein: CSVVNYNEQFF. The CDR3 DNA sequence: TGCAGCGTTGTTAACTACAATGAGCAGTTCTTC. The genes are TRBV29-1 and TRBJ2-1; D is ambiguous. The germline CDR1 and CDR2 sequences are SQVTM and ANQGSEA. V gave up 4 bases and J gave up 3 bases, with 4 bases separating them. The CDR3 is 11 residues long.

The chain joins TRBV5-1 to TRBJ2-1; 9 nucleotides agree with TRBD2. CDR3 size: 14 residues. With V trimmed by 7 bases and J by 7 bases, 9 bases remained unmatched. CDR1 is SGHRS and CDR2 is YFSETQ in the germline V gene. The CDR3 DNA is TGCGCCAGCCATAGCGGGGGCGTACAAAATGAGCAGTTCTTC. This sequence encodes CASHSGGVQNEQFF.

This clone is a singleton in its sample. The chain couples TRBV7-2 to TRBJ1-2, with TRBD1 matching 8 bases. Trimming cost V 6 bases and J 3 bases; bases outside gene matches: 6. The CDR3 loop spans 14 amino acids. From germline, CDR1 is SGHTA and CDR2 FQGNSA. The CDR3 region is CASRPQGADYGYTF. In nucleotides, the CDR3 is TGTGCCAGCAGGCCTCAGGGGGCGGACTATGGCTACACCTTC.

This chain links TRBV10-3 with TRBJ2-7, with 9 bases matching TRBD2. The germline V gene encodes CDR1 ENHRY and CDR2 SYGVKD. Trimming removed 6 bases from V and 6 bases from J; junction bases left unmatched: 12. This CDR3 has 15 residues. Here the CDR3 reads CAISPQAGGPGEQYF. The CDR3 coding sequence is TGTGCCATCAGCCCCCAGGCGGGAGGGCCCGGCGAGCAGTACTTC.

The sample holds one count of this clone. The rearrangement links TRBV18 to TRBJ2-1; the D gene is possibly TRBD1 (6 bases). V lost 4 bases, J lost 5 bases, and 12 bases lay in between. The CDR3 runs 14 residues. Germline V gives CDR1 KGHSH, CDR2 LQKENI. CDR3 DNA: TGTGCCAGCTCACGGCCGGGACATAACAATGAGCAGTTCTTC. As protein: CASSRPGHNNEQFF.

The chain combines TRBV7-9 with TRBJ2-7; 9 nucleotides agree with TRBD2. J was trimmed by 4 bases and V by 2 bases; bases with no gene match: 9. CDR3 length: 16 amino acids. Germline CDR1 reads SEHNR; CDR2 reads FQNEAQ (reference sequence). The CDR3 sequence is CASSLLPAGGGYEQYF. The CDR3 DNA follows: TGTGCCAGCAGCTTATTGCCAGCGGGGGGAGGATACGAGCAGTACTTC.

The V and J genes are TRBV12-2 and TRBJ2-5; the table assigns TRBD2, which was not confirmed against the DNA. TRBV12-2 is a pseudogene. CDR3 size: 19 residues. The CDR3 DNA reads as TGTGCAAGTCCCCATTCTCCGGTTGGACGCGGGGGCCGAGTCGGGACCCAGTACTTC. Protein product: CASPHSPVGRGGRVGTQYF.

The rearrangement uses TRBV11-3 and TRBJ2-1; 8 nucleotides line up with TRBD2. The V gene's germline CDR1 is SGHNT and CDR2 YENEEA. V trimming: 5 bases; J trimming: 3 bases; junction bases outside the gene matches: 6. The CDR3 extends over 15 amino acids. In DNA, the CDR3 is TGTGCCAGCAGCCTAACTAGCGGTCACTACAATGAGCAGTTCTTC. Translation gives CASSLTSGHYNEQFF.

The chain links TRBV2 to TRBJ2-1; the D gene is possibly TRBD2 (6 bases). Germline V lookup: CDR1 SNHLY, CDR2 FYNNEI. Trimming cost V 7 bases and J 1 base, with 11 bases left between them. The CDR3 runs to 14 residues. The CDR3 coding sequence is TGTGCCAGCAAACGGGGGAGTTCCTACAATGAGCAGTTCTTC. Its protein is CASKRGSSYNEQFF. Using reference TRBV2 and TRBJ2-1 for the parts outside the CDR3, the full variable domain is EPEVTQTPSHQVTQMGQEVILRCVPISNHLYFYWYRQILGQKVEFLVSFYNNEISEKSEIFDDQFSVERPDGSNFTLKIRSTKLEDSAMYFCASKRGSSYNEQFFGPGTRLTVL.

The chain employs TRBV10-2 and TRBJ2-5; 9 bases are a match to TRBD1. The length of the CDR3 is 15 residues. V gave up 8 bases and J gave up 4 bases; unmatched junction bases: 11. Germline V gene sequence: CDR1 WSHSY, CDR2 SAAADI. CDR3 in amino acids: CASWGQGQKRETQYF. For the CDR3, the DNA is TGCGCCAGCTGGGGACAGGGTCAAAAACGAGAGACCCAGTACTTC.

The chain employs TRBV25-1 and TRBJ2-7, with a possible D match to TRBD2 (6 bases). The CDR3 is made up of 15 amino acids. V shed 6 bases and J shed 0 bases, with 15 bases lying between them. Germline CDR1 MGHDK, CDR2 SYGVNS. CDR3 loop: CASRAPGGASYEQYF. The CDR3 DNA is TGTGCCAGCAGGGCCCCCGGCGGGGCCTCCTACGAGCAGTACTTC.